The 9 T cell receptor beta chains reported below all come from one sample, sequenced in a study of blood T cell repertoires in COVID-19. Data came from immunoSEQ multiplex PCR; TCRdb stores just in-frame clones and leaves some out. The table has roughly 190,000 clones, 75% to 80% seen once; the top ten hold approximately 8.6%. The specimen was peripheral blood. These receptor sequences come from a woman aged 45-59 years with active or convalescent COVID-19.

This clone appeared many times. CDR3 DNA sequence: TGCAGCGTTGGAGGATTCGGCCTCTATGGCTACACCTTC. Translation: CSVGGFGLYGYTF. This sequence joins TRBV29-1 and TRBJ1-2, with D uncertain. The CDR3 extends over 13 amino acids. V lost 4 bases and J 4 bases, leaving 13 bases between the germline ends. Germline V lookup: CDR1 SQVTM, CDR2 ANQGSEA.

This clone was seen more than once but under ten times. The chain uses TRBV28 and TRBJ1-4; 9 nucleotides line up with TRBD1. Germline trimming cut 10 bases from V and 6 bases from J; bases unmatched to any gene: 3. The CDR3 totals 12 residues. The V gene's germline CDR1 is MDHEN and CDR2 SYDVKM. This chain's CDR3 is CAIGTGYEKLFF. The CDR3 DNA sequence: TGTGCCATCGGGACAGGGTATGAAAAACTGTTTTTT.

The CDR3 loop reads CASSVTGTESSYNEQFF. CDR3 coding DNA: TGTGCCAGCAGCGTAACGGGGACAGAAAGCTCCTACAATGAGCAGTTCTTC. J is TRBJ2-1 and V is TRBV9, with TRBD1 matching 7 bases. The CDR3 is 17 residues long. Germline CDR1 SGDLS, CDR2 YYNGEE. V was clipped by 1 base and J by 0 bases; unmatched bases: 7.

This clone appeared a few times. The chain has TRBV2 and TRBJ2-4, with 9 positions matching TRBD2. The CDR3 is made up of 14 amino acids. V lost 7 bases, J lost 5 bases, and 6 bases stayed unmatched. CDR1 is SNHLY and CDR2 is FYNNEI in the germline V gene. CDR3 sequence: CASNSGGFQNIQYF. CDR3 DNA sequence: TGTGCCAGCAACAGCGGGGGGTTCCAAAACATTCAGTACTTC.

The chain employs TRBV5-1 and TRBJ2-1; no clear D gene. The CDR3 consists of 14 residues. Trimming shortened V by 0 bases and J by 5 bases, and 9 bases separated the two germline ends. Germline CDR1 SGHRS, CDR2 YFSETQ. CDR3 sequence (DNA): TGCGCCAGCAGCTTGGGCGACTCGCACAATGAGCAGTTCTTC. Translating it yields CASSLGDSHNEQFF. Full variable domain (missing parts from reference TRBV5-1 and TRBJ2-1): KAGVTQTPRYLIKTRGQQVTLSCSPISGHRSVSWYQQTPGQGLQFLFEYFSETQRNKGNFPGRFSGRQFSNSRSEMNVSTLELGDSALYLCASSLGDSHNEQFFGPGTRLTVL.

The genes are TRBV20-1 and TRBJ1-5; 7 nucleotides agree with TRBD1. J lost 9 bases, V lost 3 bases, and 2 bases had no gene match. Germline V gene sequence: CDR1 DFQATT, CDR2 SNEGSKA (reference sequence). This CDR3 has 11 amino acids. DNA of the CDR3: TGCAGTGCTAGTAGGGGGCTGCCCCAGCATTTT. It translates to CSASRGLPQHF.

This clone came up many times. The chain carries TRBV3-1 (or the pseudogene TRBV3-2) and TRBJ2-5; 9 bases align to TRBD2. Germline CDR1 LGHDT, CDR2 YNNKEL (reference sequence). The CDR3 spans 15 residues. The ends lost 1 base at V and 6 bases at J; junction bases unmatched: 6. The CDR3 spells CASSQGREGRKTQYF. The CDR3 nucleotides read TGTGCCAGCAGCCAAGGGCGGGAGGGCCGGAAGACCCAGTACTTC.

The genes are TRBV19 and TRBJ2-2; 9 nucleotides align to TRBD1. CDR1 and CDR2 from the germline V gene are LNHDA and SQIVND (reference sequence). Unmatched junction bases numbered 1, after V lost 5 bases and J lost 3 bases. The CDR3 has 14 residues. CDR3 sequence reads: CASSWDRDTGELFF. CDR3 nucleotides: TGTGCCAGTAGTTGGGACAGGGACACCGGGGAGCTGTTTTTT.

The V and J genes are TRBV28 and TRBJ1-4; TRBD1 matches at 9 bases. J gave up 7 bases and V 5 bases, and 8 bases lay outside the gene matches. The CDR3 totals 15 residues. The V gene's germline CDR1 is MDHEN and CDR2 SYDVKM. The CDR3 DNA is TGTGCCAGCAGTCCCGTGGGACAGGGTGGTGAAAAACTGTTTTTT. This sequence encodes CASSPVGQGGEKLFF. Based on the CDR3 plus reference TRBV28 and TRBJ1-4, the full variable domain is DVKVTQSSRYLVKRTGEKVFLECVQDMDHENMFWYRQDPGLGLRLIYFSYDVKMKEKGDIPEGYSVSREKKERFSLILESASTNQTSMYLCASSPVGQGGEKLFFGSGTQLSVL.